This T cell receptor (beta chain) was recovered during a study of cytotoxic CD8 clonotypes in ibrutinib-treated CLL. Study information: Each sample contained, on average, around 250,000 productive templates and 94,000 or so productive rearrangements.

Points on this clone: The target antigen is unknown.

Whole-study results and caveats: Baseline clonality was higher than in age-matched healthy donors and moved in step with circulating CD8+ T-cell counts. The clonality rise at ibrutinib response reflected private clonotype expansion. Elevated clonality accompanied ibrutinib response, with a return toward baseline values at progression.

Measured with immunoSEQ multiplex PCR; TCRdb has only the in-frame clones, and not every one. The sample lists some 120,000 clones; approximately 81% were seen once. This sequence was found in a human donor with chronic lymphocytic leukemia. Here the sequenced sample was PBMCs, taken after 24 months of ibrutinib treatment.

The CDR3, as DNA: TGCGCCAGCAGCCAAGGGTGGCAGGGGGCGAGTGAGCAGTACTTC. Translated, it gives CASSQGWQGASEQYF. The gene calls are TRBV4-3 and TRBJ2-7; 8 positions match TRBD1. V was clipped by 1 base and J by 7 bases; unmatched bases: 9. Germline CDR1 LGHNA, CDR2 YSLEER. This CDR3 has 15 amino acids.